Shown below are 18 T cell receptor beta chains from a single sample sequenced in a study of T cell repertoires in cytomegalovirus infection. Their specific antigens are unknown. TCRdb passed the reads through MiXCR, listing each CDR3 protein once. Altogether some 110,000 distinct CDR3 sequences are present, over 9% being singletons, with the ten largest covering approximately 31%. Material for sequencing was PBMCs, sequenced either directly or after in vitro stimulation (not recorded which). The receptor source for this set is a human donor in good health (CMV status not recorded). Some clones in this sample may be carry-over from other donors' samples.

This clonotype was found many times. The CDR3 nucleotides read TGTGCCAGCAGCTCCCCAGGATCAGGGAGGATGAACACTGAAGCTTTCTTT. Amino acids: CASSSPGSGRMNTEAFF. V usage is TRBV11-2 and J usage is TRBJ1-1, with D possibly TRBD1 on 5 matching bases. This CDR3 is 17 amino acids long. The germline gives CDR1 SGHAT, CDR2 FQNNGV. The V end lost 4 bases, the J end lost 0 bases, and 18 bases lay between the germline ends.

A few counts support this clonotype. The genes are TRBV27 and TRBJ1-4; 7 bases match TRBD1. The CDR3 spans 15 residues. Germline assignment: CDR1 MNHEY and CDR2 SMNVEV (reference sequence). The ends lost 4 bases at V and 4 bases at J; junction bases unmatched: 6. The CDR3 sequence: CASSYSTGINEKLFF. DNA of the CDR3: TGTGCCAGCAGTTACTCGACAGGGATTAATGAAAAACTGTTTTTT.

This clonotype was counted between two and nine times. This sequence joins TRBV12-3 or TRBV12-4 and TRBJ1-5; D possibly corresponds to TRBD1 (6 bases). This CDR3 comprises 15 residues. Trimming removed 2 bases at V and 2 bases at J, with 10 bases between. The CDR3 sequence is CASSLNREGNQPQHF. CDR3 nucleotide sequence: TGTGCCAGCAGTTTAAACAGGGAGGGCAATCAGCCCCAGCATTTT.

The chain combines TRBV20-1 with TRBJ2-1; 7 bases match TRBD2. Germline CDR1 reads DFQATT; CDR2 reads SNEGSKA (reference sequence). The CDR3 has 15 residues. J gave up 5 bases and V 0 bases, and 7 bases lay outside the gene matches. CDR3 sequence: CSARDGSGTDNEQFF. In DNA form, the CDR3 reads TGCAGTGCTAGAGATGGGAGCGGGACCGACAATGAGCAGTTCTTC.

A few counts support this clonotype. The CDR3 protein is CASSQFSGSRPTNTGELFF. The DNA of the CDR3 is TGCGCCAGCAGTCAATTTTCGGGCTCCAGGCCCACGAACACCGGGGAGCTGTTTTTT. The rearrangement joins TRBV23-1 to TRBJ2-2, with unresolved D. TRBV23-1 is classed as an ORF, of uncertain function. The CDR3 extends over 19 amino acids. The ends were cut back, 1 base at V and 0 bases at J, with 18 bases in the middle.

The chain combines TRBV7-9 with TRBJ2-3; D not resolved. V dropped 1 base and J dropped 0 bases, with 8 bases sitting between them. Germline-derived CDR1 and CDR2 are SEHNR and FQNEAQ (reference sequence). This CDR3 spans 15 amino acids. The DNA of the CDR3 is TGTGCCAGCAGCTTAGGCCCCATTAGCACAGATACGCAGTATTTT. Protein: CASSLGPISTDTQYF.

The chain carries TRBV12-3 or TRBV12-4 and TRBJ2-7; TRBD2 agrees at 13 bases. Losses at the gene ends were 6 bases for V and 3 bases for J; bases not matched to a gene: 5. The CDR3 contains 15 residues. CDR3: CASRSGLAGFYEQYF. DNA of the CDR3: TGTGCCAGCAGATCGGGACTAGCGGGATTCTACGAGCAGTACTTC.

The table lists this clonotype with many counts. Written as DNA, the CDR3 is TGTGCCAGCAGCCACCCAGGGCGGACAGGGGGGACCTATGGCTACACCTTC. Translation gives CASSHPGRTGGTYGYTF. The J gene is TRBJ1-2, the V gene TRBV7-2, with 10 bases identical to TRBD1. With V trimmed by 5 bases and J by 4 bases, 13 bases remained unmatched. This CDR3 is 17 amino acids long. Germline V CDR1 and CDR2: SGHTA, FQGNSA.

This clonotype was picked up a small number of times. Compared with germline, one end of the junction differs, possibly owing to a read error. This chain joins TRBV15 and TRBJ1-5, with a possible D match to TRBD1 (6 bases). The CDR3 is 17 residues long. Germline CDR1 LNHNV, CDR2 YYDKDF (reference sequence). CDR3 amino acids: CPTSRDGGAHSNQPQHF. CDR3 nucleotides: TGTCCCACCAGCAGAGATGGGGGGGCCCATAGCAATCAGCCCCAGCATTTT.

There are many counts of this clonotype. This sequence joins TRBV28 and TRBJ2-7; no reliable D call. This CDR3 is built from 16 residues. The V gene lost 6 bases and the J gene lost 4 bases, with 22 bases spanning the gap. Per germline, CDR1 MDHEN and CDR2 SYDVKM. The CDR3 DNA follows: TGTGCCAGCAGCCCCAATGGGAACTCCAACTTTTACGAGCAGTACTTC. It encodes CASSPNGNSNFYEQYF.

At least ten counts were recorded for this clonotype. V gene TRBV25-1 combines with J gene TRBJ2-7; 7 positions match TRBD2. CDR1 is MGHDK, CDR2 SYGVNS, per germline. Losses at the gene ends were 2 bases for V and 9 bases for J; bases not matched to a gene: 13. The CDR3 has 15 residues. The CDR3 DNA is TGTGCCAGCAGTGAACGCGGGGGTCCCATTAAAGTGCAGTACTTC. Encoded protein: CASSERGGPIKVQYF.

The table lists this clonotype with a few counts. Being one base from a much bigger clone, this may be a read error. V and J are TRBV7-2 and TRBJ2-7; D might be TRBD1 (7 bases). The germline CDR1 and CDR2 sequences are SGHTA and FQGNSA. The CDR3 consists of 16 residues. The germline V and J ends were trimmed by 4 bases and 2 bases, with 18 bases remaining between them. CDR3 amino acids: CASSSGGRLGAYEQYF. The CDR3 DNA is TGTGCCAGCAGCTCAGGGGGGCGGCTAGGCGCCTACGAGCAGTACTTC.

This clonotype was counted between two and nine times. This sequence joins TRBV6-5 and TRBJ2-5; TRBD2 might be the D (6 bases). CDR1 is MNHEY, CDR2 SVGAGI, per germline. CDR3 size: 12 residues. The germline V and J ends were trimmed by 7 bases and 7 bases, with 13 bases remaining between them. The CDR3 sequence: CASTSLEGTQYF. CDR3 sequence (DNA): TGTGCCAGCACCTCCCTGGAGGGGACCCAGTACTTC.

Many counts were recorded for this clonotype. The chain recombines TRBV7-8 with TRBJ2-5, with D perhaps TRBD2 (6 bases). Per germline, CDR1 SGHVS and CDR2 FQNEAQ. Deletions cut 5 bases from V and 4 bases from J, with 17 bases between. The CDR3 runs to 15 residues. The CDR3 DNA sequence: TGTGCCAGCAGCCCTAGAGGAGGGTTGGCAGAGACCCAGTACTTC. Translation gives CASSPRGGLAETQYF.

This clonotype was counted a few times. The rearrangement links TRBV27 to TRBJ1-2; a weak D match, TRBD1 (6 bases). The V end was cut by 6 bases, the J end by 4 bases, with 15 bases between. Per germline, CDR1 MNHEY and CDR2 SMNVEV (reference sequence). There are 14 residues in the CDR3. The CDR3 reads CASSWGGAGYGYTF. CDR3 in DNA: TGTGCCAGCAGCTGGGGGGGCGCCGGCTATGGCTACACCTTC.

This CDR3 reads CASSKRVDEAFF. The CDR3 DNA reads TGTGCCAGTAGTAAGAGAGTCGATGAAGCTTTCTTT. The V call is TRBV19, the J call TRBJ1-1; D is ambiguous. Trimming removed 4 bases from V and 7 bases from J, with 10 bases in between. The CDR3 is 12 residues long. Germline CDR1 reads LNHDA; CDR2 reads SQIVND (reference sequence).

This chain links TRBV7-2 with TRBJ2-2; TRBD1 aligns across 10 bases. The germline V gene has CDR1 SGHTA and CDR2 FQGNSA. The CDR3 has 15 amino acids. The ends lost 5 bases at V and 6 bases at J; junction bases unmatched: 6. The CDR3: CASSRTGGFAGELFF. The CDR3, as DNA: TGTGCCAGCAGCCGGACAGGGGGTTTCGCCGGGGAGCTGTTTTTT.

The CDR3 spells CASSLSGTGGLLAEAFF. The CDR3 region has the DNA TGCGCCAGCAGCTTGTCTGGGACAGGGGGCCTTTTGGCTGAAGCTTTCTTT. The J gene is TRBJ1-1, the V gene TRBV5-1, with TRBD1 matching 12 bases. The CDR3 consists of 17 residues. V was pared by 1 base and J by 6 bases, with 10 bases of the junction left unmatched. Germline assignment: CDR1 SGHRS and CDR2 YFSETQ.